The 27 T cell receptor beta chains below all came from one sample that was sequenced in a study of CD8 T cells in Susac syndrome (dated by TCRdb to the late 2010s). The library relied on the immunoSEQ multiplex PCR assay. RNA was extracted with the RNeasy kit and about 0.5 to 1 ug was reverse transcribed using random hexamers. TCRdb ran its own pipeline on the public reads, namely fastp trimming at Q25 and MiXCR clone calling, and kept in-frame beta chains. Under each unique CDR3 protein, matching rows form one entry showing the most common genes and DNA. For this sample there are about 120,000 distinct CDR3 sequences; roughly 94% appear just once. The ten largest make up 0.25% to 0.3% of the sample. Sample: CD8+ T cells from PBMCs. The origin of the receptors is a human donor with Susac syndrome.

V usage is TRBV14 and J usage is TRBJ2-1; D gene unclear. Germline V gene lookup returns CDR1 SGHDN and CDR2 FVKESK. This CDR3 spans 11 amino acids. The V and J ends lost 6 bases and 7 bases respectively, with 7 bases between them. Written as DNA, the CDR3 is TGTGCCAGCAGACTGGGTAATGAGCAGTTCTTC. This sequence encodes CASRLGNEQFF.

The CDR3 coding sequence is TGCAGTGCCGGGAGCGGGGGCTACAATGAGCAGTTCTTC. It specifies CSAGSGGYNEQFF. The chain is built from TRBV20-1 and TRBJ2-1; 8 nucleotides align to TRBD2. Germline V CDR1 and CDR2: DFQATT, SNEGSKA (reference sequence). V shed 6 bases and J 3 bases; nucleotides not matched to a gene: 4. The CDR3 sequence is 13 residues long.

In its sample, this clonotype was seen a few times. The V call is TRBV5-4, the J call TRBJ1-2; no clear D gene. V lost 4 bases and J lost 0, with 7 bases in between. The CDR3 covers 13 residues. From germline, CDR1 is SGHNT and CDR2 YYREEE (reference sequence). This CDR3 is CASSPGPNYGYTF. The CDR3 DNA reads as TGTGCCAGCAGCCCCGGGCCTAACTATGGCTACACCTTC. Supplemented by reference TRBV5-4 and TRBJ1-2, the full variable domain reads ETGVTQSPTHLIKTRGQQVTLRCSSQSGHNTVSWYQQALGQGPQFIFQYYREEENGRGNFPPRFSGLQFPNYSSELNVNALELDDSALYLCASSPGPNYGYTFGSGTRLTVV.

The V call is TRBV24-1, the J call TRBJ2-3; D gene uncertain. CDR3 size: 13 residues. V lost 3 bases, J lost 8 bases, and 11 bases lay in between. Looked up from germline, CDR1 is KGHDR and CDR2 is SFDVKD. The CDR3 DNA is TGTGCCACCAGTGATCAGCAGACTGGTACGCAGTATTTT. Residues: CATSDQQTGTQYF.

The rearrangement joins TRBV7-8 to TRBJ2-3, with 7 bases aligning to TRBD2. This CDR3 is 15 amino acids long. The germline V gene encodes CDR1 SGHVS and CDR2 FQNEAQ. Trimming cost V 1 base and J 0 bases; bases outside gene matches: 1. In nucleotides, the CDR3 is TGTGCCAGCAGCTTAGGGCGGGGGAGCACAGATACGCAGTATTTT. It specifies CASSLGRGSTDTQYF.

The genes are TRBV3-1 and TRBJ2-1, with 7 positions matching TRBD1. CDR1 and CDR2 from the germline V gene are LGHDT and YNNKEL (reference sequence). V lost 2 bases, J lost 15 bases, and 10 bases stayed unmatched. The CDR3 runs to 13 residues. The CDR3 nucleotides read TGTGCCAGCAGCCAACACAACCGGGACAGCACGTTCTTC. Protein sequence: CASSQHNRDSTFF.

This chain joins TRBV7-9 and TRBJ2-7, with TRBD2 as a possible D gene (5 bases). This CDR3 has 13 residues. Germline values: CDR1 SEHNR, CDR2 FQNEAQ (reference sequence). Trimming stripped 0 bases from V and 7 bases from J, with 10 bases between. The CDR3 loop reads CASSLAQRGEQYF. The CDR3 coding sequence is TGTGCCAGCAGCTTAGCGCAACGAGGGGAGCAGTACTTC.

The chain recombines TRBV29-1 with TRBJ2-7; no clear D. The germline CDR1 and CDR2 sequences are SQVTM and ANQGSEA. Deletions cut 7 bases from V and 2 bases from J, with 15 bases between. The CDR3 extends over 13 amino acids. As DNA, the CDR3 is TGCAGCGCAACTCCGTCCCTTACCTACGAGCAGTACTTC. This codes for CSATPSLTYEQYF.

This chain joins TRBV11-2 and TRBJ2-5; 7 bases map to TRBD2. This CDR3 has 16 residues. The germline CDR1 and CDR2 sequences are SGHAT and FQNNGV. V dropped 2 bases and J dropped 1; count of bases not matched to a gene: 7. The DNA of the CDR3 is TGTGCCAGCAGCTTATCGCCGGGGGGAATCCAAGAGACCCAGTACTTC. It codes for CASSLSPGGIQETQYF.

The V call is TRBV9, the J call TRBJ2-7; TRBD1 aligns across 9 bases. CDR1 is SGDLS and CDR2 is YYNGEE in the germline V gene. This CDR3 region has 15 residues. Unmatched junction bases numbered 7, after V lost 4 bases and J lost 2 bases. The CDR3 DNA reads as TGTGCCAGCAGCCCCAGGACAGGGGTGACCTACGAGCAGTACTTC. Translation: CASSPRTGVTYEQYF.

The chain has TRBV20-1 and TRBJ1-2, with D unclear. The CDR3 sequence is 14 residues long. Germline V gives CDR1 DFQATT, CDR2 SNEGSKA (reference sequence). The ends were cut back, 8 bases at V and 0 bases at J, with 16 bases in the middle. CDR3 nucleotides: TGCAGTACTATTGGAGCAGAGGCTAACTATGGCTACACCTTC. It yields the protein CSTIGAEANYGYTF.

This chain connects TRBV12-3 or TRBV12-4 to TRBJ2-5; TRBD2 is a possible D gene (5 bases). The length of the CDR3 is 12 residues. With 6 bases removed from V and 3 bases from J, the gap between germline ends came to 8 bases. CDR3 protein: CASRAGEETQYF. In DNA form, the CDR3 reads TGTGCCAGCAGGGCCGGGGAAGAGACCCAGTACTTC.

The V and J genes are TRBV20-1 and TRBJ1-1; 9 bases align to TRBD1. Trimming at V came to 1 base and at J to 7 bases, leaving 10 bases not matched to a gene. CDR3 length equals 15 residues. Looked up from germline, CDR1 is DFQATT and CDR2 is SNEGSKA (reference sequence). This chain's CDR3 is CSARAGTGRRNEAFF. DNA for the CDR3: TGCAGTGCTAGAGCTGGGACAGGGAGAAGAAATGAAGCTTTCTTT.

The chain links TRBV29-1 to TRBJ1-2; D unclear. The V end lost 6 bases, the J end lost 5 bases, and 13 bases lay between the germline ends. Germline V gives CDR1 SQVTM, CDR2 ANQGSEA. CDR3 length: 12 residues. The CDR3 sequence: CSVVAGDYGYTF. The CDR3 coding sequence is TGCAGCGTAGTCGCCGGGGATTATGGCTACACCTTC.

The V and J genes are TRBV2 and TRBJ2-1; no clear D gene. Germline V gene sequence: CDR1 SNHLY, CDR2 FYNNEI. CDR3 size: 13 residues. With 6 bases removed from V and 1 base from J, the gap between germline ends came to 7 bases. CDR3 sequence reads: CASRGKSYNEQFF. CDR3 coding DNA: TGTGCCAGCAGGGGGAAATCCTACAATGAGCAGTTCTTC.

This chain joins TRBV19 and TRBJ1-1; D possibly corresponds to TRBD1 (5 bases). Germline V CDR1 and CDR2: LNHDA, SQIVND (reference sequence). The CDR3 length is 14 residues. Trimming removed 2 bases at V and 4 bases at J, with 11 bases between. The CDR3 sequence is CASSINGGGTEAFF. CDR3 nucleotides: TGTGCCAGTAGTATAAATGGGGGGGGCACTGAAGCTTTCTTT.

This clonotype was counted a single time. The chain joins TRBV12-3 or TRBV12-4 to TRBJ2-3; D possibly matches TRBD1 or TRBD2 (6 bases each). CDR3 length: 14 amino acids. V was cut by 6 bases and J by 5 bases, with 15 bases left in between. The CDR3 sequence: CASSPGAGGDTQYF. The CDR3 DNA follows: TGTGCCAGCAGCCCGGGGGCCGGTGGAGATACGCAGTATTTT.

The chain links TRBV9 to TRBJ2-7; 7 bases are a match to TRBD2. Trimming cost V 4 bases and J 6 bases; bases outside gene matches: 7. This CDR3 contains 13 residues. Germline loops: CDR1 SGDLS, CDR2 YYNGEE. The CDR3 DNA reads as TGTGCCAGCAGCATCGGGGGGACGGGCGAGCAGTACTTC. Protein sequence: CASSIGGTGEQYF.

The chain has TRBV9 and TRBJ2-1; 7 bases align to TRBD2. The germline V gene has CDR1 SGDLS and CDR2 YYNGEE. V was pared by 3 bases and J by 10 bases, with 7 bases of the junction left unmatched. CDR3 length: 13 amino acids. In nucleotides, the CDR3 is TGTGCCAGCAGCGAGGGGACTATCGGCGAGCAGTTCTTC. Amino acid sequence: CASSEGTIGEQFF.

This clonotype has only one observation. The genes are TRBV4-1 and TRBJ2-7; D is possibly TRBD2 (5 bases). The CDR3 spans 17 residues. Trimming shortened V by 0 bases and J by 2 bases, and 17 bases separated the two germline ends. Germline CDR1 MGHRA, CDR2 YSYEKL. The CDR3 sequence: CASSQDSGSPTAYEQYF. CDR3 coding DNA: TGCGCCAGCAGCCAAGATTCGGGGAGCCCTACCGCCTACGAGCAGTACTTC.

This chain links TRBV29-1 with TRBJ1-1; D gene ambiguous. Germline values: CDR1 SQVTM, CDR2 ANQGSEA. This CDR3 spans 11 amino acids. Trimming cost V 5 bases and J 5 bases, with 9 bases left between them. CDR3 nucleotide sequence: TGCAGCGTTTGGCGGGGTACTGAAGCTTTCTTT. It codes for CSVWRGTEAFF.

CDR3 DNA sequence: TGTGCCAGCAGCTCCCGCCTAGCTTGGGTTTACAATGAGCAGTTCTTC. It yields the protein CASSSRLAWVYNEQFF. The chain uses TRBV11-2 and TRBJ2-1, with D perhaps TRBD2 (5 bases). V lost 4 bases and J lost 4, with 17 bases in between. This CDR3 region has 16 residues. The germline gives CDR1 SGHAT, CDR2 FQNNGV.

This clonotype was counted once. The chain recombines TRBV4-1 with TRBJ2-5, with D uncertain. V shed 1 base and J shed 3 bases, with 9 bases lying between them. Germline V lookup: CDR1 MGHRA, CDR2 YSYEKL. The CDR3 is 14 amino acids. Here the CDR3 DNA reads TGCGCCAGCAGCCAAGGATCCTGGGAAGAGACCCAGTACTTC. The encoded protein is CASSQGSWEETQYF.

The genes are TRBV3-1 and TRBJ1-2; D is possibly TRBD1 (6 bases). V was cut by 5 bases and J by 7 bases, with 11 bases left in between. Germline values: CDR1 LGHDT, CDR2 YNNKEL (reference sequence). CDR3 size: 12 residues. The CDR3 sequence: CASSEGQSGYTF. DNA for the CDR3: TGTGCCAGCAGCGAAGGACAGAGTGGCTACACCTTC.

This rearrangement joins TRBV4-3 to TRBJ2-6; no definite D call. CDR3 length: 16 amino acids. Between the trimmed V and J ends, which lost 4 bases and 1 base, there was a span of 11 bases. The V gene's germline CDR1 is LGHNA and CDR2 YSLEER. The CDR3 region is CASSPVRTSGANVLTF. The CDR3 DNA is TGCGCCAGCAGCCCAGTGCGAACATCTGGGGCCAACGTCCTGACTTTC.

This sequence joins TRBV19 and TRBJ1-5, with 9 bases fitting TRBD1. V was clipped by 4 bases and J by 4 bases; unmatched bases: 5. CDR1 is LNHDA, CDR2 SQIVND, per germline (reference sequence). There are 15 residues in the CDR3. In nucleotides, the CDR3 is TGTGCCAGTAGTAGGTTGGACAGGGGAAATCAGCCCCAGCATTTT. This translates into CASSRLDRGNQPQHF.

The chain recombines TRBV15 with TRBJ1-2, with 9 bases lining up with TRBD1. The V and J ends lost 5 bases and 4 bases, in that order; junction bases with no gene match: 11. Per the germline V gene, CDR1 is LNHNV and CDR2 is YYDKDF (reference sequence). The CDR3 sequence is 16 residues long. CDR3 nucleotide sequence: TGTGCCACCAGCGAACGCCGGACAGGGGCGTCCTATGGCTACACCTTC. This sequence encodes CATSERRTGASYGYTF.